This record covers a single TCR beta chain. Its antigen is as yet unknown. The sample originates from a study of T cell responses to AZD1222 COVID-19 vaccine. The study pooled second doses at about 4 or about 12 weeks. Germline CDR1 and CDR2: SGHNT and YYREEE (reference sequence). This CDR3 region has 14 residues. V dropped 0 bases and J dropped 4 bases, with 8 bases sitting between them. Study-level results: Only six people who got AZD1222 tested seropositive at baseline. Repertoires were sampled only after the peak T cell response. Close to half of spike-specific TCRs reportedly recognize unmutated variant regions.

Some clones are missing from TCRdb's copy, which holds only in-frame ones; the method was immunoSEQ multiplex PCR. The sample carries roughly 110,000 clones, less than 95% recorded once. This chain links TRBV5-4 with TRBJ1-5, with D possibly TRBD1 on 5 matching bases. The clonotype comes from an adult who received the AZD1222 COVID-19 vaccine. Material: peripheral blood, obtained 28 days after the second AZD1222 dose. The CDR3 coding sequence is TGTGCCAGCAGCTTGGGAGGGGCTAATCAGCCCCAGCATTTT. Its translation: CASSLGGANQPQHF.